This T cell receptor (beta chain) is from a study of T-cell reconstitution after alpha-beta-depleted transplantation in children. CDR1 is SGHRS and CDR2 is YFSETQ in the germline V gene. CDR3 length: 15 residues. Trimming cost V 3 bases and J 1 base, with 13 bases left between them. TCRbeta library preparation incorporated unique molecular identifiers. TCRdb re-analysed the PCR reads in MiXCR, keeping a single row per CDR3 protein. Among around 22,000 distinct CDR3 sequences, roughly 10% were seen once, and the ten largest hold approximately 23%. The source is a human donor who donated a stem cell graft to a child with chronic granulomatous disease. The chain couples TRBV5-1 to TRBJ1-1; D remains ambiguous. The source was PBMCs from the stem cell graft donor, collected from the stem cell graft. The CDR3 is CASSSGRIRNTEAFF. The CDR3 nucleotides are TGCGCCAGCAGCTCAGGACGAATACGGAACACTGAAGCTTTCTTT.